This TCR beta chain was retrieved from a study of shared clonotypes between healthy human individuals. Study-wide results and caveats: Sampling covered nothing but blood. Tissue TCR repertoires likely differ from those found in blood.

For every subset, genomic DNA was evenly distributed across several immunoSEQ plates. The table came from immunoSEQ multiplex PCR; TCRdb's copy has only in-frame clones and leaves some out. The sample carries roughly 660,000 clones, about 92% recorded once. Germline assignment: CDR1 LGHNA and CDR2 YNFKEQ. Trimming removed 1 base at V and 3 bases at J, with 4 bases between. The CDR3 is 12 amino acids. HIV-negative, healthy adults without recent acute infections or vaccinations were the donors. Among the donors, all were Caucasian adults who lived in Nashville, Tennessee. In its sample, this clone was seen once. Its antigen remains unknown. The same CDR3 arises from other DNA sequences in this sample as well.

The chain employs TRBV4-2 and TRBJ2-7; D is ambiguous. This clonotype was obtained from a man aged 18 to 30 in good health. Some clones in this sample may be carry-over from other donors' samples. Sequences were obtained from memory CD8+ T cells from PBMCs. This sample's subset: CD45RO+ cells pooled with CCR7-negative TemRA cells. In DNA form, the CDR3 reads TGTGCCAGCAGCCAAGGCGGCTACGAGCAGTACTTC. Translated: CASSQGGYEQYF.